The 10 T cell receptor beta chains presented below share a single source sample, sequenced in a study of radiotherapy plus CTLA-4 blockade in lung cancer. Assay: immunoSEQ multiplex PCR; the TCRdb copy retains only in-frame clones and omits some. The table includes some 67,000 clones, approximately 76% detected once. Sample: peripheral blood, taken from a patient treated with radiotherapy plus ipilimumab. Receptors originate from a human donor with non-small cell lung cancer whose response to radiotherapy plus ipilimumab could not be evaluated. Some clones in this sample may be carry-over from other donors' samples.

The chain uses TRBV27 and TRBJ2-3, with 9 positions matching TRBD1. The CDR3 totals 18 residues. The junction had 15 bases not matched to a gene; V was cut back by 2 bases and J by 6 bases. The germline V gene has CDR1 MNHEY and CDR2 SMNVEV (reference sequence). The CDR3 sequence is CASSLIVPRDRVFDTQYF. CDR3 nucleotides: TGTGCCAGCAGTTTAATAGTGCCTCGGGACAGGGTATTCGATACGCAGTATTTT.

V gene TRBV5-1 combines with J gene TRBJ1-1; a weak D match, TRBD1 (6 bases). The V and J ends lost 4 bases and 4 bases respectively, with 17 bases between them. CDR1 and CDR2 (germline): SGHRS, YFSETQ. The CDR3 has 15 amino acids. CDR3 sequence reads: CASSPRTDRPTEAFF. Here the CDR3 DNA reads TGCGCCAGCAGCCCTCGAACCGACAGGCCCACTGAAGCTTTCTTT.

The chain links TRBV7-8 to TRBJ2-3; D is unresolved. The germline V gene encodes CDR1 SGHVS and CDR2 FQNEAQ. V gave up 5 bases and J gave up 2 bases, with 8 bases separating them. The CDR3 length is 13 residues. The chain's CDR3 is CASSLRLTDTQYF. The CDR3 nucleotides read TGTGCCAGCAGCCTCCGACTCACAGATACGCAGTATTTT.

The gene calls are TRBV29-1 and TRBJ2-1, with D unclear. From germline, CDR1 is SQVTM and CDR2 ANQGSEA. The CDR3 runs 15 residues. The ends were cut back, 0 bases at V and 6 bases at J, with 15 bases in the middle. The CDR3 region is CSVEEAARFGNEQFF. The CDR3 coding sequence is TGCAGCGTTGAAGAGGCGGCTAGATTCGGCAATGAGCAGTTCTTC.

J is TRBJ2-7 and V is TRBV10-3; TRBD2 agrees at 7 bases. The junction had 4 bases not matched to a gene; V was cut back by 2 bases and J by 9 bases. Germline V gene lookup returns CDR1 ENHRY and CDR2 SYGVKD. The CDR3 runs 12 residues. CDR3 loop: CAISEAREGQYF. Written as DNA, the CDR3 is TGTGCCATCAGTGAGGCGAGGGAGGGGCAGTACTTC.

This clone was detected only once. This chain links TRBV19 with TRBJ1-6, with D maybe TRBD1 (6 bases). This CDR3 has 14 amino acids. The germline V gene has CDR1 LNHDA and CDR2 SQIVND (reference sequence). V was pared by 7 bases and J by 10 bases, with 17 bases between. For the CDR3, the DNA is TGTGCCAGTACAACAGGGTTGAGTGGGTCACCCCTCCACTTT. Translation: CASTTGLSGSPLHF.

DNA of the CDR3: TGTGCCAGCAGTGTGGAGGTAGCGGGGGTTAATGAGCAGTTCTTC. This encodes CASSVEVAGVNEQFF. The V gene is TRBV6-1, the J gene TRBJ2-1; 9 bases fit TRBD2. The CDR3 is 15 residues long. Germline V gene data show CDR1 as MNHNS and CDR2 as SASEGT. Trimming cost V 4 bases and J 7 bases; bases outside gene matches: 8.

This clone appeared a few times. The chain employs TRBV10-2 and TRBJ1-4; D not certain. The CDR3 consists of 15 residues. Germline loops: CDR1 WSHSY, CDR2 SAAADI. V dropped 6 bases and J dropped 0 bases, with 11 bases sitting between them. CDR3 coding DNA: TGCGCCAGCAGCCCGAGGAGGGCAACTAATGAAAAACTGTTTTTT. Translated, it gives CASSPRRATNEKLFF.

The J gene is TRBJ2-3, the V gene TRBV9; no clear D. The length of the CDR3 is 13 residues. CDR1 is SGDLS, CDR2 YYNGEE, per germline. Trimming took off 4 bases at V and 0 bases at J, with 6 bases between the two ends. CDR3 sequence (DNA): TGTGCCAGCAGCCCTAAAAGCACAGATACGCAGTATTTT. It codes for CASSPKSTDTQYF.

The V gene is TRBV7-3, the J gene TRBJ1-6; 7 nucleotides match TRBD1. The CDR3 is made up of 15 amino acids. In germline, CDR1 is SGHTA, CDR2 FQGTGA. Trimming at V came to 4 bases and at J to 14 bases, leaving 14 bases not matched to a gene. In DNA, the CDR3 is TGTGCCAGCAGCTCAACCCCGGGACAGCCGGGGGCCCTCCACTTT. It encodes CASSSTPGQPGALHF.